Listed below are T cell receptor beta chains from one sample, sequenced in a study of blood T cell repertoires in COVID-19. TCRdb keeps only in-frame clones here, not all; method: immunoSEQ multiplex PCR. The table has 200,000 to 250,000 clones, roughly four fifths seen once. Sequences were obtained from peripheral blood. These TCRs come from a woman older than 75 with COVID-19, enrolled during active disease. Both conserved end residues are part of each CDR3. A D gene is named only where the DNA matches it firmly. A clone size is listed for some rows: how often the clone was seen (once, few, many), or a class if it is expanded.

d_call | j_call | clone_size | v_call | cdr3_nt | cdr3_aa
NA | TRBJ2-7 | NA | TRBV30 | TGTGCCTGGAAACTACAGGTTTACGGCGAGCAGTACTTC | CAWKLQVYGEQYF
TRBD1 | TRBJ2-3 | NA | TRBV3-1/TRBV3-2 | TGTGCCAGCAGCATTACAGGGGTAGATACGCAGTATTTT | CASSITGVDTQYF
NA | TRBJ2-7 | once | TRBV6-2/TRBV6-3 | TGTGCCAGCAGTTCCCGGTACGAGCAGTACTTC | CASSSRYEQYF
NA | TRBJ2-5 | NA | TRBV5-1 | TGCGCCAGCAGCTCGACAACCCGAATCCAAGAGACCCAGTACTTC | CASSSTTRIQETQYF
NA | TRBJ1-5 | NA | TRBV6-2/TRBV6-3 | TGTGCCAGCAGTCGACAGGCCAACAATCAGCCCCAGCATTTT | CASSRQANNQPQHF
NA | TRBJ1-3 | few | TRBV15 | TGTGCCACCAGCAGAGATTTAGTCGGGGGGAACACCATATATTTT | CATSRDLVGGNTIYF
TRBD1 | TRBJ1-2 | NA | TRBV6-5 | TGTGCCAGCAGGCTAGGGACAGCTAACTATGGCTACACCTTC | CASRLGTANYGYTF
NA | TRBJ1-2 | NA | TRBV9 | TGTGCCAGCAGCGTAGGAGGCGGGGGGCAGAGTGGCTACACCTTC | CASSVGGGGQSGYTF
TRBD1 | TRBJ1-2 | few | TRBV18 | TGTGCCAGCTCACCATTTACCGGGACAGAACTATGGAGCTACACCTTC | CASSPFTGTELWSYTF
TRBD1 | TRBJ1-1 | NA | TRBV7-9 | TGTGCCAGCAGCTCACAGGGGGGGCTCAACACTGAAGCTTTCTTT | CASSSQGGLNTEAFF
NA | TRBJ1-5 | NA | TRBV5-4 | TGTGCCAGCAGCTCAGGACAGATACTACAACCCCAGCATTTT | CASSSGQILQPQHF
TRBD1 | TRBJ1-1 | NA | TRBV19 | TGTGCCAGTAGTATAGCCTACAGGGGTGGTGAAGCTTTCTTT | CASSIAYRGGEAFF
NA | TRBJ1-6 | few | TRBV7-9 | TGTGCCAGCAGCTTAAGTCAGGGGTCACCCCTCCACTTT | CASSLSQGSPLHF
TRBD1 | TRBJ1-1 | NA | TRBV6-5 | TGTGCCAGCACCGGGACAGGGGCCATGAACACTGAAGCTTTCTTT | CASTGTGAMNTEAFF
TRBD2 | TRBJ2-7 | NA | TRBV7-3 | TGTGCCAGCAGTTCCGGACTAGCATACGAGCAGTACTTC | CASSSGLAYEQYF
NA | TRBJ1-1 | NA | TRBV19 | TGTGCCAGTAGGCGGGGCTGGGGCGAAGCTTTCTTT | CASRRGWGEAFF
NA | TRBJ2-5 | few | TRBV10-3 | TGTGCCATCAGTGCCGGAGGGTTGGAGACCCAGTACTTC | CAISAGGLETQYF
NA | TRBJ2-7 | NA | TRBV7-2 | TGTGCCAGCAGCTTAGGGCGGACCTACGAGCAGTACTTC | CASSLGRTYEQYF
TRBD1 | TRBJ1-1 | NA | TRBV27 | TGTGCCAGCAACGACAGGGAGAGACGGAACACTGAAGCTTTCTTT | CASNDRERRNTEAFF
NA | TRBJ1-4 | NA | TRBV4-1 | TGCGCCAGCCTCCAATCAGGGGCCCCAACTAATGAAAAACTGTTTTTT | CASLQSGAPTNEKLFF
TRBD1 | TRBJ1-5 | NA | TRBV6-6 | TGTGCCAGCAGCCAACAGGGGAAGGGCCACTATCAGCCCCAGCATTTT | CASSQQGKGHYQPQHF
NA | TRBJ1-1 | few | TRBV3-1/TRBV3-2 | TGTGCCAGCAGCCAAGGGGGCATCTACACTGAAGCTTTCTTT | CASSQGGIYTEAFF
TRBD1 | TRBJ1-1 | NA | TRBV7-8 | TGTGCCAGCAGCTCGACAGGGGGGAGTCCTGAAGCTTTCTTT | CASSSTGGSPEAFF
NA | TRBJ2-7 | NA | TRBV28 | TGTGCCAGCAGTTTCAGGGGCTACGAGCAGTACTTC | CASSFRGYEQYF
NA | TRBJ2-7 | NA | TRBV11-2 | TGTGCCAGCAGCTTAGTTACCGGCTACGAGCAGTACTTC | CASSLVTGYEQYF
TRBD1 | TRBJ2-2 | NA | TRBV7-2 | TGTGCCAGCAGCCTCCGGGACAGGGGGCCCGGGGAGCTGTTTTTT | CASSLRDRGPGELFF
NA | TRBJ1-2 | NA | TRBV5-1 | TGCGCCAGCAGCTTGGCCCCGGGAAACTATGGCTACACCTTC | CASSLAPGNYGYTF
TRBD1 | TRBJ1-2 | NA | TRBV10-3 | TGTGCCATCAGTTCCCCCCCGGGACAGAACTCCTATGGCTACACCTTC | CAISSPPGQNSYGYTF
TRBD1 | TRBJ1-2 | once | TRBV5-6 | TGTGCCAGCAGTGGGGACAGGGGGATCTATGGCTACACCTTC | CASSGDRGIYGYTF
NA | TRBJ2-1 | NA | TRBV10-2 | TGCGCCACCAAGGACCGCCGGGGGAGGTACAATGAGCAGTTCTTC | CATKDRRGRYNEQFF
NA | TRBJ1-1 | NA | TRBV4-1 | TGCGCCAGCAGCCAGGCCGAGAGGGCTTTCTTT | CASSQAERAFF
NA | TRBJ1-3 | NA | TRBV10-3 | TGTGCCATCAGTGATACAGGGTCTGGAAACACCATATATTTT | CAISDTGSGNTIYF
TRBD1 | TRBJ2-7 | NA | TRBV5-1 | TGCGCCAGCAGCTTGGAGGGACAGCTCTCCTACGAGCAGTACTTC | CASSLEGQLSYEQYF
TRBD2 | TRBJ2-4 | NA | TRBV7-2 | TGTGCCAGCAGCTTAACACCCGGGACTAGCGGGAGAGGAAACATTCAGTACTTC | CASSLTPGTSGRGNIQYF
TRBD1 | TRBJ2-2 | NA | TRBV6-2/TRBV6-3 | TGTGCCAGCAACCCAGGGGGCAGCGGGGAGCTGTTTTTT | CASNPGGSGELFF
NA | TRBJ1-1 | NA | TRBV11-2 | TGTGCCAGCAGCTCCCGGCGGGGGTTTGAAGCTTTCTTT | CASSSRRGFEAFF
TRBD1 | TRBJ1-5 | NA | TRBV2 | TGTGCCAGCAGGGTGACAGGGGGGGGTAATCAGCCCCAGCATTTT | CASRVTGGGNQPQHF
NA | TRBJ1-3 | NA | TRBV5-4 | TGTGCCATTTGGGCAGGTGGAAACACCATATATTTT | CAIWAGGNTIYF
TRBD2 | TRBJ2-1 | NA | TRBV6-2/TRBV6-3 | TGTGCCAGCAGTCCCTCTAGCGGAGTATACAATGAGCAGTTCTTC | CASSPSSGVYNEQFF
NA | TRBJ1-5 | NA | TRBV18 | TGTGCCAGCTCACCGGACAGTTATAGCAATCAGCCCCAGCATTTT | CASSPDSYSNQPQHF
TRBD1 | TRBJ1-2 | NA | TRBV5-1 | TGCGCCAGCAGCTTGCTCCGGGACAGGGCGGGAAGCTATGGCTACACCTTC | CASSLLRDRAGSYGYTF
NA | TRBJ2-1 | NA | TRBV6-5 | TGTGCCAGCCGGGGGTACAATGAGCAGTTCTTC | CASRGYNEQFF
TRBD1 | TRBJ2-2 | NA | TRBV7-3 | TGTGCCAGCAGCTCTCTCACAGGGGCCGGGGAGCTGTTTTTT | CASSSLTGAGELFF
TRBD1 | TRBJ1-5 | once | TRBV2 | TGTGCCAGCAGTCAAGTCAGGGGGCAACGTCAGCCCCAGCATTTT | CASSQVRGQRQPQHF
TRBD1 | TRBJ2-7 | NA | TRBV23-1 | TGCGCCAGCAGTCAATTATTCCGGGACAGGGTCTACGAGCAGTACTTC | CASSQLFRDRVYEQYF